This TCR beta chain came from a study of cytomegalovirus exposure and HLA in healthy donors. In the study overall: Early on, a data release was issued that held 65 million to 100 million unique TCRs from HLA-typed donors.

CDR3 length equals 12 residues. The germline CDR1 and CDR2 sequences are MNHNS and SASEGT. The ends were cut back, 3 bases at V and 7 bases at J, with 7 bases in the middle. PCR used 60 Vbeta primers and 13 Jbeta primers. Method: immunoSEQ multiplex PCR; TCRdb's copy keeps in-frame clones and lacks some. The sample consists of about 100,000 clones, around four fifths of them appearing once. Study-wide points: The study carried out a later analysis of TCR beta sequences. It associated 15,000 to 20,000 of them with specific HLA alleles at a false discovery rate of 0.05.

This clone has a handful of counts. Antigen specificity is unknown. This chain uses TRBV6-1 with TRBJ1-5; no firm D call. The receptor was derived from a man aged 25 to 40 in good health and CMV-seronegative. What was sequenced was PBMCs. CDR3 protein: CASSDPGQPQHF. The DNA of the CDR3 is TGTGCCAGCAGTGACCCAGGACAGCCCCAGCATTTT.